These T cell receptor beta chains were read from a single sample in a study of CD8 T cells in Susac syndrome. TCRdb re-called the immunoSEQ multiplex PCR reads through MiXCR, storing one row per CDR3 protein. Among some 200,000 distinct CDR3 sequences listed, 90% to 95% were seen once. The specimen was CD8+ T cells from PBMCs. These receptors all stem from a human donor with multiple sclerosis. CDR3s include the opening cysteine and the closing phenylalanine or tryptophan. The order of the fields is clone size, J gene, V gene, D gene, CDR3 DNA, CDR3 protein. D genes are given only for firm matches. Expanded clones are given a class, and other clones once, few, many or no size at all.

- | TRBJ2-4 | TRBV6-2/TRBV6-3 | - | TGTGCCAGCAACGCAAGAAGGGGCATTCAGTACTTC | CASNARRGIQYF
once | TRBJ2-1 | TRBV4-3 | - | TGCGCCAGCAGCCAAGTCTTGGGGGGCAGAGGGTACAATGAGCAGTTCTTC | CASSQVLGGRGYNEQFF
- | TRBJ2-5 | TRBV7-9 | TRBD2 | TGTGCCAGCAGCTCCGTGACTAGCGGGATTTGGGAGACCCAGTACTTC | CASSSVTSGIWETQYF
few | TRBJ2-4 | TRBV7-2 | TRBD1 | TGTGCCAGCAGCATATTTGACAGGGACATTCAGTACTTC | CASSIFDRDIQYF
once | TRBJ2-1 | TRBV11-1 | TRBD2 | TGTGCCAGCAGCTTAGGCGGGGGATACAACAATGAGCAGTTCTTC | CASSLGGGYNNEQFF
- | TRBJ2-2 | TRBV2 | - | TGTGCCACATGGACCGTTGGGGGGAGCACCGGGGAGCTGTTTTTT | CATWTVGGSTGELFF
- | TRBJ1-2 | TRBV29-1 | TRBD1 | TGCAGCGTTGACCTACGGTGGACAGGGGGCTTAGAGGATGGCTACACCTTC | CSVDLRWTGGLEDGYTF
- | TRBJ2-3 | TRBV7-8 | TRBD1 | TGTGCCAGCAGCTACGACAGGGGGCGATCAGATACGCAGTATTTT | CASSYDRGRSDTQYF
- | TRBJ2-2 | TRBV6-1 | - | TGCGCTCTAGACAGCCCTAACACCGGGGAGCTGTTTTTT | CALDSPNTGELFF
- | TRBJ2-5 | TRBV20-1 | - | TGCAGTGCTAGAGTCGCTAGGGGAGAGACCCAGTACTTC | CSARVARGETQYF
- | TRBJ2-1 | TRBV7-8 | TRBD2 | TGTGCCAGCAGCTTCCTCCTAGCGGGAGGGTCGGGCAATGAGCAGTTCTTC | CASSFLLAGGSGNEQFF
- | TRBJ2-1 | TRBV6-2/TRBV6-3 | TRBD2 | TGTGCCAGCAGTTACTCGAGAACTAGCGGGAGGGATGAGCAGTTCTTC | CASSYSRTSGRDEQFF
- | TRBJ1-4 | TRBV2 | - | TGTGCCAGCGACGGAACAACTAATGAAAAACTGTTTTTT | CASDGTTNEKLFF
- | TRBJ1-1 | TRBV6-1 | - | TGTGCCAGCATTCGGGTTACTGAAGCTTTCTTT | CASIRVTEAFF
- | TRBJ2-6 | TRBV7-6 | - | TGTGCCAGCAGCTTAGCAGATTCTGGGGCCAACGTCCTGACTTTC | CASSLADSGANVLTF
- | TRBJ1-1 | TRBV19 | TRBD1 | TGTGCCAGTAGCATGACAGGGAATGAAGCTTTCTTT | CASSMTGNEAFF
- | TRBJ2-1 | TRBV5-6 | TRBD2 | TGTGCCAGCACCTCCGGGACTAGCGGGATAGGTGAGCAGTTCTTC | CASTSGTSGIGEQFF
- | TRBJ1-1 | TRBV11-3 | TRBD1 | TGTGCCAGCAGCCCGACAGGGGGTCTCGACATGAACACTGAAGCTTTCTTT | CASSPTGGLDMNTEAFF
- | TRBJ1-2 | TRBV13 | TRBD1 | TGTGCCAGCAGTTCCACAGGGGGATCAAGTGATGGCTACACCTTC | CASSSTGGSSDGYTF
- | TRBJ2-3 | TRBV7-2 | - | TGTGCCAGCAGCCCCTTCATAGGTACCCCATCCACAGATACGCAGTATTTT | CASSPFIGTPSTDTQYF
- | TRBJ2-2 | TRBV27 | TRBD2 | TGTGCCAGCAGTTTATCGGGCGGACTAGCGGCTATTAACACCGGGGAGCTGTTTTTT | CASSLSGGLAAINTGELFF
once | TRBJ2-1 | TRBV7-3 | TRBD2 | TGTGCCAGCAGCTTAATAGGGAGCGGGGGGAAAGGGGATGAGCAGTTCTTC | CASSLIGSGGKGDEQFF